This TCR beta chain derives from a study of cytomegalovirus exposure and HLA in healthy donors. In the study overall: About 79 million unique TCRs from HLA-typed donors were held in an early data release.

Note on this clone: Its antigen is unidentified.

Trimming left V 4 bases short and J 5 bases short, with 20 bases between. From germline, CDR1 is LNHDA and CDR2 SQIVND (reference sequence). The CDR3 covers 16 residues. General study results and limits: An ancestry cluster, one associated with Asian ancestry, reportedly showed fewer N-insertions than the approximately 650-donor mean in a later analysis.

The study ran its PCR with 60 Vbeta and 13 Jbeta primers. Authors' data handling: Later work found 65 million to 90 million unique TCR beta chains, with about 10 million shared. TCRdb's table, derived via immunoSEQ multiplex PCR, lists solely in-frame clones and lacks some. The V and J calls and the clone size are those of that table, but D and trimming were determined from the DNA. The data contain 110,000 to 150,000 clones, 55% to 85% of them seen just once; the ten biggest clones take up 2% to 2.5%. V and J are TRBV19 and TRBJ1-1, with a weak D call TRBD1 (6 bases). Sequencing was done on a sample of PBMCs. This TCR was recovered from a man in his forties or fifties in good health and CMV-seronegative. The CDR3 loop is CASSTLNRAWGTEAFF. Written as DNA, the CDR3 is TGTGCCAGTAGTACACTAAACAGGGCCTGGGGAACTGAAGCTTTCTTT.